The TCR beta chain described here comes from a study of blood T cell repertoires in COVID-19. Study background: The United States, Italy and Spain provided the acute and convalescent COVID-19 samples. T cells, B-cell-depleted T cells, or PBMCs supplied cDNA or gDNA.

From germline, CDR1 is WNHNN and CDR2 SYGVQD (reference sequence). V was clipped by 6 bases and J by 5 bases; unmatched bases: 8. The CDR3 contains 14 residues. Original handling: Estimation of nucleated cell counts relied on the amplification of reference gene primers. Generated by immunoSEQ multiplex PCR, the TCRdb table keeps only in-frame clones and is missing some. V and J calls and clone size are copied from that table; D and trimming were computed from the DNA. In the table there are about 140,000 clones, about 79% of which are singletons. The clonotype was recovered from a man aged 55-75 years with active or convalescent COVID-19. The specimen sequenced was peripheral blood. The chain combines TRBV10-1 with TRBJ2-5; the match to TRBD2 covers 8 bases. The CDR3 sequence is CASSNGLAGETQYF. In DNA, the CDR3 is TGCGCCAGCAGCAACGGACTAGCCGGCGAGACCCAGTACTTC.